A selection of T cell receptor beta chains follows, all from one sample in a study of early T cells in non-severe SARS-CoV-2 infection. TCRdb processed the 5' RACE reads anew with MiXCR; each CDR3 protein has one entry. The data contain tens of thousands of distinct CDR3 sequences, approximately 13% of them singletons. Sequencing was performed on whole blood. All receptors derive from an adult who was a healthcare worker with PCR-confirmed SARS-CoV-2 infection or an uninfected control (not recorded which). CDR3s include the opening cysteine and the closing phenylalanine or tryptophan. Clone size is stated in some rows and not others, as once, few, many or a class when expanded.

size,V,CDR3
-,TRBV3-1,CASSGTGAYNEQFF
-,TRBV4-3,CASSNPSGTGGNEQFF
-,TRBV3-1,CASSPQGQGTYGYTF
few,TRBV7-9,CASSTTGTSGSDEQFF
many,TRBV4-3,CASSQGMGHAEAFF
many,TRBV20-1,CSATGGVADEKLFF
-,TRBV6-5,CASSYSNAQDSPLHF
many,TRBV3-1,CASSQEIPGLAGGYSPEQFF
-,TRBV30,CAWSTSRYEQFF
-,TRBV6-2/TRBV6-3,CASSYSIQSIASEQFF
many,TRBV11-3,CASSLEEDTQYF
many,TRBV19,CASSISAPTGGVYEQFF
few,TRBV3-1,CASSLSAGGDEQYF
many,TRBV19,CASSSPTSGSYEQFF
few,TRBV11-2,CASSLGQRIMNTEAFF
many,TRBV7-9,CASSLASGSPNEQFF
many,TRBV20-1,CSARRTPGQGPYDTQYF
many,TRBV30,CAWGGQGSSPLHF
many,TRBV18,CASSSETGQGSEPQHF
many,TRBV7-7,CASSAGLAGTDTQYF
-,TRBV7-2,CASSLEGTGSYYGYTF
many,TRBV19,CASTKGHENNEQFF
many,TRBV28,CASSLDQPQHF
many,TRBV9,CASSGDKGRETQYF
many,TRBV7-2,CASSSTGISEAFF
many,TRBV20-1,CSAGGAGTDTQYF
-,TRBV7-2,CASSPAAEPYNEQFF
many,TRBV7-2,CASSSRGLADQETQYF
-,TRBV28,CASSPTGFYGYTF
few,TRBV28,CASANRALNTEAFF
once,TRBV6-5,CASSYEAAYEQYF
many,TRBV28,CASSLSEPEAFF
many,TRBV9,CASSVEGSNSPLHF